Given below is one TCR beta chain in context. Its cognate antigen is unknown. Generated by immunoSEQ multiplex PCR, the TCRdb table keeps only in-frame clones and is missing some. The data show 25,000 to 40,000 clones, around 76% seen once. The V gene lost 7 bases and the J gene lost 3 bases, with 16 bases spanning the gap. Germline assignment: CDR1 SQVTM and CDR2 ANQGSEA. CDR3 length: 13 amino acids. This sample was taken from a study of STAT5B mutations in CD4+ large granular lymphocyte leukemia. Study outcomes and limitations: Top patient clones used TRBV06 genes more often: 8/27 versus 2/35 in controls.

The sample was CD4+ T cells from blood buffy coats. This sequence was found in a human donor in good health. The chain has TRBV29-1 and TRBJ2-7; TRBD1 is a possible D gene (6 bases). The CDR3 DNA sequence: TGCAGCGCATTACAGGGAAAAGGCTACGAGCAGTACTTC. Amino acids: CSALQGKGYEQYF.